What follows is one TCR beta chain and its context. V shed 6 bases and J shed 2 bases, with 17 bases lying between them. Germline V gene lookup returns CDR1 SEHNR and CDR2 FQNEAQ (reference sequence). There are 16 residues in the CDR3. The sample belongs to a study of T cells in localized non-small cell lung cancer. The data were produced by immunoSEQ multiplex PCR, yet TCRdb's version contains in-frame clones alone and is incomplete. The sample contains over 40,000 clones, roughly nine tenths of which appear only once. This material consisted of peripheral blood, taken before any cancer treatment. The rearrangement links TRBV7-9 to TRBJ1-3; D may be TRBD1 (5 bases). The sequence was obtained from a woman aged 18 to 55 with stage III lung adenocarcinoma. The CDR3: CASRGPLSITGNTIYF. The CDR3 bases are TGTGCCAGCAGGGGACCGCTGTCTATCACTGGAAACACCATATATTTT.